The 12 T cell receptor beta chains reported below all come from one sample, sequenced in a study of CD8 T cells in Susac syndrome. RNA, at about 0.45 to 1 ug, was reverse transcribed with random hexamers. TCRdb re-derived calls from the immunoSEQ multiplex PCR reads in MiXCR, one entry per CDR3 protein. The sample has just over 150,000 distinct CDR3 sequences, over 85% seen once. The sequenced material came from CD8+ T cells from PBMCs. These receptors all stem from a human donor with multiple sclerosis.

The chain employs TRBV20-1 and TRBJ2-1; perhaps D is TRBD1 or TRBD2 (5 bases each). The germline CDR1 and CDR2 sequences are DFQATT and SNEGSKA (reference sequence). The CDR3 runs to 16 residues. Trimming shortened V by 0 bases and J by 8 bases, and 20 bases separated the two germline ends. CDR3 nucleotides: TGCAGTGCTAGAGATCAGAGGGGTCGTCGATTCGATGAGCAGTTCTTC. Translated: CSARDQRGRRFDEQFF.

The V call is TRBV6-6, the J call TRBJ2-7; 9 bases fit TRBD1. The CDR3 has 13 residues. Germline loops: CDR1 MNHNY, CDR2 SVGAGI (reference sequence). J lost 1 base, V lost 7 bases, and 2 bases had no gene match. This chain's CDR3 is CASTGQGSYEQYF. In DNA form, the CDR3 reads TGTGCCAGCACGGGACAGGGTTCCTACGAGCAGTACTTC.

The CDR3 protein is CSVTKGDYNEQFF. DNA of the CDR3: TGCAGTGTGACCAAGGGGGACTACAATGAGCAGTTCTTC. This sequence joins TRBV20-1 and TRBJ2-1; D may be TRBD1 (6 bases). Germline-derived CDR1 and CDR2 are DFQATT and SNEGSKA (reference sequence). V dropped 7 bases and J dropped 3 bases, with 13 bases sitting between them. This CDR3 region has 13 residues.

The CDR3 region has the DNA TGTGCCAGCAGCCAAGGGTCAACGGGACTAGCCCACAATGAGCAGTTCTTC. Translating it yields CASSQGSTGLAHNEQFF. The genes are TRBV3-1 and TRBJ2-1, with 9 bases fitting TRBD2. V lost 1 base and J lost 5; bases outside the gene matches: 9. The CDR3 is 17 amino acids. CDR1 LGHDT and CDR2 YNNKEL come from the germline V gene (reference sequence).

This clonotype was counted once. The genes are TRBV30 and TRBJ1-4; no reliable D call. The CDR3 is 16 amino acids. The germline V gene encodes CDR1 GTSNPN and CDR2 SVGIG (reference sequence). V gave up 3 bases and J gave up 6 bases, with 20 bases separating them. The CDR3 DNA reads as TGTGCCTGGAGGGACCCGTTTCGACAATTACATGAAAAACTGTTTTTT. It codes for CAWRDPFRQLHEKLFF. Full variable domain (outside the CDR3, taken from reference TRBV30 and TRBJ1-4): SQTIHQWPATLVQPVGSPLSLECTVEGTSNPNLYWYRQAAGRGLQLLFYSVGIGQISSEVPQNLSASRPQDRQFILSSKKLLLSDSGFYLCAWRDPFRQLHEKLFFGSGTQLSVL.

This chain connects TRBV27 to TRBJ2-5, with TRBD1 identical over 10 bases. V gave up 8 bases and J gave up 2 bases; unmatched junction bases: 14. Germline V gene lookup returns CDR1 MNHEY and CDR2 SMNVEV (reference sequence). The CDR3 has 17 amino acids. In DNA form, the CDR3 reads TGTGCCAGCGCTGGACAGGGGGGAAGAAGATTTCAAGAGACCCAGTACTTC. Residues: CASAGQGGRRFQETQYF.

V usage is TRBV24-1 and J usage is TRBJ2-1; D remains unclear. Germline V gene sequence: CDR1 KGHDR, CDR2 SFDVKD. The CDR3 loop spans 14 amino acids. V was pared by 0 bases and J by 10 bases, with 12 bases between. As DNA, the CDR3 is TGTGCCACCAGTGATTTGTCCACCCCGGCGGAGCAGTTCTTC. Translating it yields CATSDLSTPAEQFF.

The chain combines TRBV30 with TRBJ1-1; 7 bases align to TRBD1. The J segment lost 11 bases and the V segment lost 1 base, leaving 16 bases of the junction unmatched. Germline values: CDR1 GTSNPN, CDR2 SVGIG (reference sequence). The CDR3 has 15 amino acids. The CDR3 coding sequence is TGTGCCTGGAGTGCCCCAAAGACAGGGCTTGGCGGCGCTTTCTTT. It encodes CAWSAPKTGLGGAFF.

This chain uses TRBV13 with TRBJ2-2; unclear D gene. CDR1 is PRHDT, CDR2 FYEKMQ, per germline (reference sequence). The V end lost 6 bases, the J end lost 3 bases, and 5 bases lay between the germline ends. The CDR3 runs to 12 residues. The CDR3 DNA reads TGTGCCAGCAGTTCCTACACCGGGGAGCTGTTTTTT. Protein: CASSSYTGELFF. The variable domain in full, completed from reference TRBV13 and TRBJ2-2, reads AAGVIQSPRHLIKEKRETATLKCYPIPRHDTVYWYQQGPGQDPQFLISFYEKMQSDKGSIPDRFSAQQFSDYHSELNMSSLELGDSALYFCASSSYTGELFFGEGSRLTVL.

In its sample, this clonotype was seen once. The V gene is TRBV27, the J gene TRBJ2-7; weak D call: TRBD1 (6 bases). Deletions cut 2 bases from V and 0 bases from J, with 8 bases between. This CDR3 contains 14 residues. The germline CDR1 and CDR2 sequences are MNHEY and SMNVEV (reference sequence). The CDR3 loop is CASSLDRTSYEQYF. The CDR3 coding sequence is TGTGCCAGCAGTTTAGACAGGACCTCCTACGAGCAGTACTTC.

The CDR3 region is CASSPRTGATTDTQYF. The CDR3 DNA reads TGTGCCAGCAGCCCACGGACAGGGGCAACCACAGATACGCAGTATTTT. V and J are TRBV9 and TRBJ2-3; 9 bases align to TRBD1. Germline V lookup: CDR1 SGDLS, CDR2 YYNGEE. V lost 4 bases, J lost 2 bases, and 8 bases stayed unmatched. This CDR3 comprises 16 residues.

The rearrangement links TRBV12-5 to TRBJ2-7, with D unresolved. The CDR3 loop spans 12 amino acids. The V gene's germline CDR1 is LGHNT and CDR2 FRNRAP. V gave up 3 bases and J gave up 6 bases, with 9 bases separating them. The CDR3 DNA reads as TGTGCTAGTGGTTTAACCCAGCGCGAGCAGTACTTC. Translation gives CASGLTQREQYF.